Sequencing of this TCR beta chain was carried out in a study of blood T cell repertoires in COVID-19. Looking at the study overall: Both acute and convalescent COVID-19 samples were obtained from the United States, Italy and Spain. Nucleic acid was either cDNA or gDNA, and it came from T cells, B-cell-depleted T cells, or PBMCs.

Under the authors' procedure: Nucleated cell number was recorded as an estimate derived from reference gene primer amplification. Method: immunoSEQ multiplex PCR; TCRdb's copy keeps in-frame clones and lacks some. From that table come the V and J calls and clone size; the DNA was used to work out D and trimming. Of over 60,000 clones listed, about 76% were seen once; the top ten hold approximately 30%. The sequencing input was peripheral blood. This clonotype originated in a human donor in a cohort sampled during active COVID-19.

CDR3 coding DNA: TGCGCCAGCAGCCAAGCGCCACTAGCGGGAGGCACTAGCACAGATACGCAGTATTTT. Translated, it gives CASSQAPLAGGTSTDTQYF. The gene calls are TRBV4-1 and TRBJ2-3, with 12 nucleotides matching TRBD2. The germline V gene encodes CDR1 MGHRA and CDR2 YSYEKL. Trimming cost V 1 base and J 0 bases; bases outside gene matches: 8. The CDR3 sequence is 19 residues long.